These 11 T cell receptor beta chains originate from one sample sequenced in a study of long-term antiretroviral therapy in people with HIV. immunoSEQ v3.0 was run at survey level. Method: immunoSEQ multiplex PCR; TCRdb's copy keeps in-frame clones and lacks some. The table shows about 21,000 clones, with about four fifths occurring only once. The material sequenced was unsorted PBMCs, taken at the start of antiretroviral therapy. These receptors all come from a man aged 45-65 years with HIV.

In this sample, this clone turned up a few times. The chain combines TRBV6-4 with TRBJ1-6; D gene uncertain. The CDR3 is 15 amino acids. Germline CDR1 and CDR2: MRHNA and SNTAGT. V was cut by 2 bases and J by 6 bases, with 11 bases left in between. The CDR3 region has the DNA TGTGCCAGCAGTGACAGGGATGGCGGTAATTCACCCCTCCACTTT. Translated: CASSDRDGGNSPLHF.

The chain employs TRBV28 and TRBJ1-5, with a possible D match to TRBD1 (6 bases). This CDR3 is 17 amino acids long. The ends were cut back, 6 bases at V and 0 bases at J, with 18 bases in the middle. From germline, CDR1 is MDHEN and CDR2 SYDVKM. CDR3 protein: CASSHTRDTYSNQPQHF. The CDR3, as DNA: TGTGCCAGCAGCCATACCCGGGACACATATAGCAATCAGCCCCAGCATTTT.

The CDR3 protein is CSVDPGATDTQYF. In nucleotides, the CDR3 is TGCAGCGTTGACCCAGGGGCGACAGATACGCAGTATTTT. The rearrangement uses TRBV29-1 and TRBJ2-3; D perhaps matches TRBD1 (6 bases). Germline CDR1 is SQVTM and CDR2 is ANQGSEA. This CDR3 spans 13 amino acids. The V end lost 3 bases, the J end lost 3 bases, and 10 bases lay between the germline ends.

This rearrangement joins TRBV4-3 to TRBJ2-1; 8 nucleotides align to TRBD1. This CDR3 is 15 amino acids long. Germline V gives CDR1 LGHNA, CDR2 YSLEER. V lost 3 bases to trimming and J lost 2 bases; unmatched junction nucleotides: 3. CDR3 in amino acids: CASSQDREPYNEQFF. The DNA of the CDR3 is TGCGCCAGCAGCCAGGACAGGGAACCCTACAATGAGCAGTTCTTC.

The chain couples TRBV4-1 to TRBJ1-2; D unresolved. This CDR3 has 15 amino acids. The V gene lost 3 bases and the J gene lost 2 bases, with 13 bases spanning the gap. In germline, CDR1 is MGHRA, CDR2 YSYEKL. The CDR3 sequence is CASSQYHLRNYGYTF. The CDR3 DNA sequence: TGCGCCAGCAGCCAGTATCATTTGAGAAACTATGGCTACACCTTC.

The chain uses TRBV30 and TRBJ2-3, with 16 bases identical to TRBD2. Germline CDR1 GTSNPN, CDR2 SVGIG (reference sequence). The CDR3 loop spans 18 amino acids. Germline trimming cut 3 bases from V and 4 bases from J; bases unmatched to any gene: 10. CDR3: CAWRWGLAGGLDSDTQYF. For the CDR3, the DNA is TGTGCCTGGAGGTGGGGACTAGCGGGGGGGCTAGACTCAGATACGCAGTATTTT.

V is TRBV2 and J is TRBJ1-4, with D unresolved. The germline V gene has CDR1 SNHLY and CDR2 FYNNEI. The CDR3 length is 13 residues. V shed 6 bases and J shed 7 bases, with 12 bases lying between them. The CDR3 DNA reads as TGTGCCAGCAGGACCCTACAAGCTGAAAAACTGTTTTTT. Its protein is CASRTLQAEKLFF.

This CDR3 is CASSQTGVDYEQYF. The CDR3 DNA follows: TGTGCCAGCAGCCAGACAGGGGTCGACTACGAGCAGTACTTC. This chain uses TRBV5-6 with TRBJ2-7, with 8 positions matching TRBD1. Germline-derived CDR1 and CDR2 are SGHDT and YYEEEE. The CDR3 extends over 14 amino acids. After removal of 4 bases from V and 3 bases from J, the junction contained 6 bases not matched to a gene.

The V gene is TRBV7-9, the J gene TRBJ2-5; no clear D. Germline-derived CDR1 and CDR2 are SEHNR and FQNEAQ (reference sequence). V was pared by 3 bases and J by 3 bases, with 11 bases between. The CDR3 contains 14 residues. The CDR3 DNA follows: TGTGCCAGCAGCTTTCCCCAAGATAAAGAGACCCAGTACTTC. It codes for CASSFPQDKETQYF.

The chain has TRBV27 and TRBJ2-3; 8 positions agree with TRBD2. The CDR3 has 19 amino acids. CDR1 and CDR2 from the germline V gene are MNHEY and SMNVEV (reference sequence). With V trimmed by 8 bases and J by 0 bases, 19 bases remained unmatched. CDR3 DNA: TGTGCCAGCCGATTAGCCGGGGGGGGTCTCGCGCGTAGCACAGATACGCAGTATTTT. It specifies CASRLAGGGLARSTDTQYF.

The CDR3 loop reads CASSRRALNPHGYTF. Here the CDR3 DNA reads TGTGCCAGCAGTCGCCGGGCCCTCAATCCCCATGGCTACACCTTC. V usage is TRBV28 and J usage is TRBJ1-2, with D uncertain. Germline CDR1 MDHEN, CDR2 SYDVKM. The germline V and J ends were trimmed by 5 bases and 6 bases, with 19 bases remaining between them. CDR3 size: 15 residues.